The clone carrying this T cell receptor beta chain was detected a few times. Its target is unknown. TCRdb re-called the 5' RACE reads with MiXCR, one entry per CDR3 protein. The profile shows about 250,000 distinct CDR3 sequences, just over 15% of them singletons. The sample comes from a study of T-cell memory formation after mild COVID-19. Study conclusions and caveats: Nothing showed for sure that second-wave clones peaking on day 37 were SARS-CoV-2 specific.

The germline V gene encodes CDR1 SGHRS and CDR2 YFSETQ. The V gene lost 0 bases and the J gene lost 4 bases, with 13 bases spanning the gap. The CDR3 is 15 amino acids. The sequenced sample consisted of PBMCs or a T cell subset sorted from them (not recorded which). This chain connects TRBV5-1 to TRBJ1-1; D possibly corresponds to TRBD1 (5 bases). This sequence originates from an adult woman who had mild COVID-19 (a few samples of this study predate the infection). Cell type and time point are not known. The CDR3 region is CASSLGAGMGTEAFF. The CDR3 DNA follows: TGCGCCAGCAGCTTGGGAGCAGGGATGGGCACTGAAGCTTTCTTT. Full variable domain (rest looked up from reference TRBV5-1 and TRBJ1-1): KAGVTQTPRYLIKTRGQQVTLSCSPISGHRSVSWYQQTPGQGLQFLFEYFSETQRNKGNFPGRFSGRQFSNSRSEMNVSTLELGDSALYLCASSLGAGMGTEAFFGQGTRLTVV.